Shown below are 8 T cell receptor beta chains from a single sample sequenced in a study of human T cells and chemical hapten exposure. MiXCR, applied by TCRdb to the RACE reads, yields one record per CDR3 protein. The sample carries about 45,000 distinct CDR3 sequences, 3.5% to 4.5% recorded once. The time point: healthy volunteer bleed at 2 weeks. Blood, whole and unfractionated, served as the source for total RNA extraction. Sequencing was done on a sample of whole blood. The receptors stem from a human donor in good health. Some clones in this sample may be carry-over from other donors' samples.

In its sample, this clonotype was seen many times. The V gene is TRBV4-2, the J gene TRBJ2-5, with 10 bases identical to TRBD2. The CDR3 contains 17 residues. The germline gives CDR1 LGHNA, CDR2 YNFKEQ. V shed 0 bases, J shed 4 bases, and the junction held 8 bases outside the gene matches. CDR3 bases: TGTGCCAGCAGCCAAGATTCGCTAGCGGGAGAGGTAGAGACCCAGTACTTC. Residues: CASSQDSLAGEVETQYF.

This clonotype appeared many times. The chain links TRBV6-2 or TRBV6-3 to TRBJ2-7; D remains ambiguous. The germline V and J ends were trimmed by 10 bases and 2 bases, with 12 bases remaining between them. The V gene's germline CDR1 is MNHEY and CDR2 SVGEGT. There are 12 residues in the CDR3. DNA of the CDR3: TGTGCCACGGCCAACGGGCCCTACGAGCAGTACTTC. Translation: CATANGPYEQYF.

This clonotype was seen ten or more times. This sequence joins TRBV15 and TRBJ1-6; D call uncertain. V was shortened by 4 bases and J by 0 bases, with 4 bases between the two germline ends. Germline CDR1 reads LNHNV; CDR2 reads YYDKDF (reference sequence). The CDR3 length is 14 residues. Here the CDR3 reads CATSKSSYNSPLHF. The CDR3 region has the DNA TGTGCCACCAGCAAGAGCTCCTATAATTCACCCCTCCACTTT.

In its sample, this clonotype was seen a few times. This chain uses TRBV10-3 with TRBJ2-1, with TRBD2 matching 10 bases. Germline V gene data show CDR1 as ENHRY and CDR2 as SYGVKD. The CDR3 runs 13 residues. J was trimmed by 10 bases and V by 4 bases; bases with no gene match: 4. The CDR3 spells CAISVLAGNEQFF. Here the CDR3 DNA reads TGTGCCATCAGTGTACTAGCGGGAAACGAGCAGTTCTTC.

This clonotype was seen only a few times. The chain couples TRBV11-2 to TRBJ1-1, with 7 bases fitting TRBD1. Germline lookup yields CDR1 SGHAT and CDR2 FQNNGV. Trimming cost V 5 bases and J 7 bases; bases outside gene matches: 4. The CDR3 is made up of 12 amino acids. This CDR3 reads CASSPRDSEAFF. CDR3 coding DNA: TGTGCCAGCAGCCCACGGGACAGTGAAGCTTTCTTT.

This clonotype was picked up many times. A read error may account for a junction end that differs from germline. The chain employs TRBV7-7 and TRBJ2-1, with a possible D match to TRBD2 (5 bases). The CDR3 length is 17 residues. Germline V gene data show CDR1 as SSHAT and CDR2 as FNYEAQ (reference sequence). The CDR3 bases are TGTGCTAGCAGCCCAAGGGTAGCGTTAGGGTCCTACAATGAGCAGTTCTTC. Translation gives CASSPRVALGSYNEQFF.

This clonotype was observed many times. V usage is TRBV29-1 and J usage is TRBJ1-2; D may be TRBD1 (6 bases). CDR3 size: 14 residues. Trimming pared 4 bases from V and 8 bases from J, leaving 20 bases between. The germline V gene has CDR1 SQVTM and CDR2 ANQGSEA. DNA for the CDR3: TGCAGCGTTGGGGTCGAAATATTTGGGGGCGGCTACACCTTC. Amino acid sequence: CSVGVEIFGGGYTF.

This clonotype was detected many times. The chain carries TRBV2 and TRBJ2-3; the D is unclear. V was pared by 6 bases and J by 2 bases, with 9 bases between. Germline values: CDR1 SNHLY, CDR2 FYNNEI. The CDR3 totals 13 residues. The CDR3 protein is CASSGEDTDTQYF. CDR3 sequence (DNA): TGTGCCAGCAGCGGAGAGGACACAGATACGCAGTATTTT.